A selection of T cell receptor beta chains follows, all from one sample in a study of T cell responses to AZD1222 COVID-19 vaccine. Sequencing used immunoSEQ multiplex PCR; TCRdb keeps in-frame clones, though not all of them. The table includes under 45,000 clones, approximately 88% detected once. The sequenced sample was peripheral blood, obtained 28 days after the second dose of the MenACWY control vaccine. The receptors shown here come from an adult who received the MenACWY meningococcal vaccine as a control. Both conserved end residues are part of each CDR3. D genes are given only for firm matches. The size of a clone is reported for some rows only, either as once, few or many, or as a class for expanded clones.

cdr3_nt	cdr3_aa	j_call	clone_size	d_call	v_call
TGTGCCAGCAGCCTCGACATGTGGGGGACCCAGTACTTC	CASSLDMWGTQYF	TRBJ2-5	.	.	TRBV12-3/TRBV12-4
TGCGCCAGCAGCTTGGGACTAGCGGGAGGATCCCTACAAGAGCAGTACTTC	CASSLGLAGGSLQEQYF	TRBJ2-7	.	TRBD2	TRBV5-1
TGCGCCAGCAGCAGTACGGGCGGGAGTAGGTACGAGCAGTACTTC	CASSSTGGSRYEQYF	TRBJ2-7	.	TRBD2	TRBV5-1
TGTGCCAGCAGCCCCATCGAGGTAGGGAGGGGCTCCTACAATGAGCAGTTCTTC	CASSPIEVGRGSYNEQFF	TRBJ2-1	.	TRBD2	TRBV7-8
TGCAGCGTTGCGGTGCTAGCGGATAACACCGGGGAGCTGTTTTTT	CSVAVLADNTGELFF	TRBJ2-2	.	TRBD2	TRBV29-1
TGTGCCAGCCGGGACTCTCACTACGAGCAGTACTTC	CASRDSHYEQYF	TRBJ2-7	.	.	TRBV6-5
TGTGCCAGCAGCTCATTAGGGACGGGAGGCACCGGGGAGCTGTTTTTT	CASSSLGTGGTGELFF	TRBJ2-2	few	TRBD2	TRBV5-6
TGTGCCAGCGGCCCGACAGGGAGTTCCGAAAACATTCAGTACTTC	CASGPTGSSENIQYF	TRBJ2-4	.	TRBD1	TRBV28
TGTGCCAGCAGTGAAAGCGCCGTCAATCAGCCCCAGCATTTT	CASSESAVNQPQHF	TRBJ1-5	.	.	TRBV6-1
TGTGCCAGCAGCTTAGAAAGGGGGAACTACGAGCAGTACTTC	CASSLERGNYEQYF	TRBJ2-7	once	.	TRBV11-2
TGTGCCAGCAGTTTACCTCAACAGGGGGCTTTTATGAACACTGAAGCTTTCTTT	CASSLPQQGAFMNTEAFF	TRBJ1-1	.	TRBD1	TRBV28
TGTGCCAGCAGTGACCGTATGAACACTGAAGCTTTCTTT	CASSDRMNTEAFF	TRBJ1-1	.	.	TRBV6-1
TGTGCCAGCAGCGTAGCTTTCGGACCGAGCACAGATACGCAGTATTTT	CASSVAFGPSTDTQYF	TRBJ2-3	.	.	TRBV9
TGTGCCTGGAGGGGGGGAGGTGAAATAGAGACCCAGTACTTC	CAWRGGGEIETQYF	TRBJ2-5	.	.	TRBV30
TGTGCCACCAGCAGAGAACTGGGAGGGACAGCGCTCTCCTACGAGCAGTACTTC	CATSRELGGTALSYEQYF	TRBJ2-7	.	.	TRBV15